The clone carrying this T cell receptor (beta chain) was counted at least ten times. Its cognate antigen is unknown. The sample comes from a study of regulatory T cells in long-lasting Graves disease. General study findings and limits: Newly diagnosed Graves' patients had higher TCR diversity than persistent ones.

Arm-PCR of CDR3 regions and iRepertoire HTBI primers were used to build TCR beta libraries. Via MiXCR, TCRdb re-called the multiplex PCR reads, giving one row per CDR3 protein. The table has 400,000 to 500,000 distinct CDR3 sequences, around 20% seen once; the top ten hold 13% to 15%. Stated time point: persistent/refractory GD, antithyroid drugs over 5 years with positive TRAb. Construction of the TCR library relied on RNA isolated from PBMCs. In each case, Graves' disease was diagnosed per American Thyroid Association guidelines. The TCR comes from a female donor with Graves disease. Specimen: peripheral blood mononuclear cells (PBMCs), collected when the disease was refractory, from a patient treated with antithyroid drugs.

The CDR3 coding sequence is TGTGCCAGCAGTCTCGACGGGACAGGGGCCGAGCAGTACTTC. This encodes CASSLDGTGAEQYF. This chain links TRBV27 with TRBJ2-7, with TRBD1 identical over 10 bases. V shed 5 bases, J shed 6 bases, and the junction held 7 bases outside the gene matches. In germline, CDR1 is MNHEY, CDR2 SMNVEV (reference sequence). The CDR3 covers 14 residues.